The entry below gives a single T cell receptor (beta chain) sequence along with its context. This sample is drawn from a study of T cell changes during pregnancy in multiple sclerosis. TCRdb's copy holds only in-frame clones and misses some; the assay was immunoSEQ multiplex PCR. Found here are approximately 50,000 clones, about 90% of them singletons; the top ten hold roughly a tenth. The receptor's source is a female donor with multiple sclerosis, enrolled in a pregnancy study. Sequencing was performed on CD8+ T cells from peripheral blood mononuclear cells, taken after pregnancy.

This CDR3 reads CASNEGRVSTDTQYF. The CDR3 DNA reads TGTGCCAGCAACGAGGGTAGGGTTAGCACAGATACGCAGTATTTT. The V gene is TRBV9, the J gene TRBJ2-3; TRBD2 is a possible D gene (5 bases). The germline V and J ends were trimmed by 6 bases and 0 bases, with 14 bases remaining between them. Germline lookup yields CDR1 SGDLS and CDR2 YYNGEE. The CDR3 spans 15 residues. Together with reference TRBV9 and TRBJ2-3, the CDR3 gives the full variable domain: DSGVTQTPKHLITATGQRVTLRCSPRSGDLSVYWYQQSLDQGLQFLIQYYNGEERAKGNILERFSAQQFPDLHSELNLSSLELGDSALYFCASNEGRVSTDTQYFGPGTRLTVL.